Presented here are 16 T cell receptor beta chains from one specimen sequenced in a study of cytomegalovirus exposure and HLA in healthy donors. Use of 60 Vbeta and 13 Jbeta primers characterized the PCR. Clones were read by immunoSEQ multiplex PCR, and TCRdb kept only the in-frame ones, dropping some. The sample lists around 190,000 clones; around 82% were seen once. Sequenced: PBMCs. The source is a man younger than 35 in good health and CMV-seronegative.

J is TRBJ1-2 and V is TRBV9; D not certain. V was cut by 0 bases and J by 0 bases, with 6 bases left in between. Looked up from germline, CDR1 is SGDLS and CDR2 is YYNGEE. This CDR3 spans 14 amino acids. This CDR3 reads CASSVDIANYGYTF. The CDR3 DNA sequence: TGTGCCAGCAGCGTAGATATAGCTAACTATGGCTACACCTTC.

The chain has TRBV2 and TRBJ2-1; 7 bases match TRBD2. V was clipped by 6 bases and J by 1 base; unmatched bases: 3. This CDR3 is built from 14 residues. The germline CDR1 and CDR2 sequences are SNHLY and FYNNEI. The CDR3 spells CASRAGSSYNEQFF. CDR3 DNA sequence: TGTGCCAGCAGAGCGGGGTCTTCCTACAATGAGCAGTTCTTC.

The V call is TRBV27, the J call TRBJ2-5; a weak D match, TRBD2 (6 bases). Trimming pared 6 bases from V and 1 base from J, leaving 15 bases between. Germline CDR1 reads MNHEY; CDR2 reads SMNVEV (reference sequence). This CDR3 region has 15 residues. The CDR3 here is CASSLRDSGQETQYF. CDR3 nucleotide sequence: TGTGCCAGCAGCCTCCGGGACTCGGGCCAAGAGACCCAGTACTTC.

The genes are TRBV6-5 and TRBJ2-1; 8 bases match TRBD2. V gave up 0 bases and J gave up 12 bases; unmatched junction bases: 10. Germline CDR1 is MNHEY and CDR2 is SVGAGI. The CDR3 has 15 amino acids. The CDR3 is CASSYSPGRVSRQFF. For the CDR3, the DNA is TGTGCCAGCAGTTACTCACCCGGGAGGGTTAGTCGGCAGTTCTTC.

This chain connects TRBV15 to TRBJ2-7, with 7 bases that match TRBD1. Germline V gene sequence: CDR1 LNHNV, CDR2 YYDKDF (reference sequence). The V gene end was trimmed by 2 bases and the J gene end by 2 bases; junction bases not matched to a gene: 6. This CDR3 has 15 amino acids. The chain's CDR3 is CATSRKDRSPYEQYF. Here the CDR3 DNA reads TGTGCCACCAGCAGAAAGGACAGGTCGCCCTACGAGCAGTACTTC.

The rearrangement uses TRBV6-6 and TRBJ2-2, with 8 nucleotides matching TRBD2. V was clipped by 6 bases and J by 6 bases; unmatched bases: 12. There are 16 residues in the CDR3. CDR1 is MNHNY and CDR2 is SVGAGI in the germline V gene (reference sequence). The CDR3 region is CASSPRLASLAGELFF. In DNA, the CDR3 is TGTGCCAGCAGCCCCCGACTAGCGAGTCTTGCCGGGGAGCTGTTTTTT.

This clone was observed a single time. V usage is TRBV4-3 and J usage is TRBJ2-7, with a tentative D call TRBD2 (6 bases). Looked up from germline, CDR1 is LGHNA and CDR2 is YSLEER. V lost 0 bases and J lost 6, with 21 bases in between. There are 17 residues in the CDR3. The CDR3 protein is CASSQDLGRHRRGEQYF. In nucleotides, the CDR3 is TGCGCCAGCAGCCAAGACCTGGGGAGGCATCGGAGAGGCGAGCAGTACTTC.

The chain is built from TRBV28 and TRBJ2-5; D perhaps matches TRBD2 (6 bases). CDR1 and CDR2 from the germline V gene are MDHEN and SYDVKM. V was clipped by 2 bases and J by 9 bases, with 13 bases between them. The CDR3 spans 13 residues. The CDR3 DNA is TGTGCCAGCAGTTTAGGCCGGGGGAAGGCCCAGTACTTC. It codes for CASSLGRGKAQYF.

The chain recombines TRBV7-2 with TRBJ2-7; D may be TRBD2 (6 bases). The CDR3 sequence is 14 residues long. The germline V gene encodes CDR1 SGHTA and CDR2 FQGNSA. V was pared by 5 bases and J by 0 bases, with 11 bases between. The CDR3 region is CASSPPGLSYEQYF. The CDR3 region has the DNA TGTGCCAGCAGCCCACCGGGACTCTCCTACGAGCAGTACTTC.

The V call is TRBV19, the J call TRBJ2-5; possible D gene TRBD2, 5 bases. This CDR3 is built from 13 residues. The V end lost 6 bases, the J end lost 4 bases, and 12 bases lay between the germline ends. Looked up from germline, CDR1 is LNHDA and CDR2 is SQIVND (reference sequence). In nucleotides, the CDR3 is TGTGCCAGTAGCTCACTAGACCGAGAGACCCAGTACTTC. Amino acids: CASSSLDRETQYF.

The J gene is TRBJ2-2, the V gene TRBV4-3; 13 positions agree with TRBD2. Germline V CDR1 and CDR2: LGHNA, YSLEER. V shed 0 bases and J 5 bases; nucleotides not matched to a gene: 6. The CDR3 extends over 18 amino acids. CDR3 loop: CASSQDRTSGRETGELFF. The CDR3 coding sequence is TGCGCCAGCAGCCAAGACAGGACTAGCGGGAGAGAAACCGGGGAGCTGTTTTTT.

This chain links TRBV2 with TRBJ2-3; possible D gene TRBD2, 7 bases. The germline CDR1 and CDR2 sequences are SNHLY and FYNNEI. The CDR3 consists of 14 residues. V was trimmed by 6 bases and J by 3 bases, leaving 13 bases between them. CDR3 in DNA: TGTGCCAGCAGGGGGGGGGCGATGACAGATACGCAGTATTTT. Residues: CASRGGAMTDTQYF.

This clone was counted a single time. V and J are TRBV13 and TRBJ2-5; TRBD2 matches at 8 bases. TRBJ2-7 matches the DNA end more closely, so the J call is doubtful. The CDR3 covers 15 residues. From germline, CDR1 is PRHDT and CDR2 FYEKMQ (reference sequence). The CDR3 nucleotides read TGTGCCAGCAGCCAGACGGGGGGGAGCTCCTACGAGCAGTACTTC. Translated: CASSQTGGSSYEQYF.

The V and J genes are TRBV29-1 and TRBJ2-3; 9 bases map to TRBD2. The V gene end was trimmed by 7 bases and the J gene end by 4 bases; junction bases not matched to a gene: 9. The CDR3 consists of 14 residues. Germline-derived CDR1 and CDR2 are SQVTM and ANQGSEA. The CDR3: CSGDSGSLADTQYF. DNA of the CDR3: TGCAGCGGGGATAGCGGGAGTTTGGCAGATACGCAGTATTTT.

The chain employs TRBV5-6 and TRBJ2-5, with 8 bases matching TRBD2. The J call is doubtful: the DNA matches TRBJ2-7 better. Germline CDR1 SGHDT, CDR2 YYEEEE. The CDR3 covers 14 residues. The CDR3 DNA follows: TGTGCCAGCAGTTATAGCGGGACCGCCTACGAGCAGTACTTC. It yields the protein CASSYSGTAYEQYF.

The CDR3 DNA sequence: TGCAGCGTTGAAGAGGGACAGGGAGTAGGTGGCTACACCTTC. This translates into CSVEEGQGVGGYTF. This chain joins TRBV29-1 and TRBJ1-2; 9 bases align to TRBD1. Germline assignment: CDR1 SQVTM and CDR2 ANQGSEA. The CDR3 is made up of 14 amino acids. J was trimmed by 7 bases and V by 0 bases; bases with no gene match: 6.